This T cell receptor (beta chain) was identified during a study of blood T cell repertoires in COVID-19. Study summary: From the United States, Italy and Spain came samples of acute and convalescent COVID-19. Nucleic acid was either cDNA or gDNA, and it came from T cells, B-cell-depleted T cells, or PBMCs.

As handled by the study authors: Reference gene primer amplification in the assay estimated nucleated cell counts. The assay was immunoSEQ multiplex PCR, and TCRdb's table has in-frame clones only and misses some. Clone size and V and J calls were adopted from that table, with D and trimming inferred from the DNA. The sample comprises around 250,000 clones, approximately 85% of which are singletons, and around an eighth rests with the top ten. V shed 4 bases, J shed 0 bases, and the junction held 6 bases outside the gene matches. CDR1 KGHSH and CDR2 LQKENI come from the germline V gene. This CDR3 comprises 16 residues.

The specimen sequenced was peripheral blood. V gene TRBV18 combines with J gene TRBJ1-2; 9 bases line up with TRBD1. The source of this sequence is an older man with acute or convalescent COVID-19. Here the CDR3 DNA reads TGTGCCAGCTCACGGACCCGGGACAGGGCTAACTATGGCTACACCTTC. Translating it yields CASSRTRDRANYGYTF.